The 30 T cell receptor beta chains below come from one sample, sequenced in a study of response to subunit inactivated influenza vaccine. A single record per CDR3 protein comes from TCRdb applying MiXCR to the RT-PCR reads. The table has 550,000 to 800,000 distinct CDR3 sequences, 11% to 15% seen once. The source material was PBMCs from blood, sampled 14 days before vaccination. These receptors all stem from a man in his fifties or sixties who received an inactivated influenza vaccine.

The table lists this clonotype with a few counts. The chain employs TRBV20-1 and TRBJ2-1; D is possibly TRBD2 (5 bases). CDR3 size: 13 residues. CDR1 is DFQATT, CDR2 SNEGSKA, per germline (reference sequence). The V gene lost 6 bases and the J gene lost 5 bases, with 14 bases spanning the gap. The CDR3 here is CSAPPGGNNEQFF. The CDR3 nucleotides read TGCAGTGCCCCACCCGGAGGAAACAATGAGCAGTTCTTC.

Written as DNA, the CDR3 is TGCAGTGCTAGAGATCACTTGTACGAGCAGTACTTC. This translates into CSARDHLYEQYF. The gene calls are TRBV20-1 and TRBJ2-7, with D uncertain. The CDR3 consists of 12 residues. Germline V gene lookup returns CDR1 DFQATT and CDR2 SNEGSKA (reference sequence). V lost 0 bases to trimming and J lost 4 bases, with 7 bases between them.

In this sample, this clonotype turned up a few times. The chain recombines TRBV29-1 with TRBJ2-3; the D is unclear. Germline values: CDR1 SQVTM, CDR2 ANQGSEA. The V and J ends lost 7 bases and 2 bases respectively, with 10 bases between them. CDR3 length: 12 amino acids. The CDR3 spells CSGGGYTDTQYF. CDR3 coding DNA: TGCAGCGGAGGTGGATACACAGATACGCAGTATTTT.

This clonotype has a count of ten or more. The V and J genes are TRBV7-8 and TRBJ1-4, with D perhaps TRBD1 (5 bases). Germline assignment: CDR1 SGHVS and CDR2 FQNEAQ. V was trimmed by 5 bases and J by 7 bases, leaving 14 bases between them. This CDR3 is built from 14 residues. In DNA form, the CDR3 reads TGTGCCAGCAGCCCACGCCGGGGGAGTGAAAAACTGTTTTTT. This translates into CASSPRRGSEKLFF.

Only one count was recorded for this clonotype. The rearrangement joins TRBV29-1 to TRBJ2-7, with 12 bases aligning to TRBD1. The CDR3 has 17 amino acids. V was pared by 1 base and J by 7 bases, with 14 bases of the junction left unmatched. Per germline, CDR1 SQVTM and CDR2 ANQGSEA. The CDR3, as DNA: TGCAGCGTTGAAGGGGCAAGGGGACAGGGGGCCGTTGGGGAGCAGTACTTC. Translation gives CSVEGARGQGAVGEQYF.

The CDR3 protein is CASKGRGQGFMNTEAFF. DNA for the CDR3: TGTGCCAGCAAGGGGAGGGGACAGGGTTTTATGAACACTGAAGCTTTCTTT. The V gene is TRBV7-9, the J gene TRBJ1-1; TRBD1 matches at 9 bases. CDR1 is SEHNR, CDR2 FQNEAQ, per germline (reference sequence). After removal of 7 bases from V and 0 bases from J, the junction contained 12 bases not matched to a gene. The CDR3 loop spans 17 amino acids. The variable domain in full, completed from reference TRBV7-9 and TRBJ1-1, reads DTGVSQNPRHKITKRGQNVTFRCDPISEHNRLYWYRQTLGQGPEFLTYFQNEAQLEKSRLLSDRFSAERPKGSFSTLEIQRTEQGDSAMYLCASKGRGQGFMNTEAFFGQGTRLTVV.

This clonotype was counted between two and nine times. The rearrangement joins TRBV5-4 to TRBJ2-2, with 8 nucleotides matching TRBD1. The V gene's germline CDR1 is SGHNT and CDR2 YYREEE (reference sequence). V lost 7 bases, J lost 6 bases, and 8 bases stayed unmatched. This CDR3 spans 14 amino acids. The CDR3 DNA reads as TGTGCCAGCTTGGGGACAGGAGAGGCCGGGGAGCTGTTTTTT. Protein product: CASLGTGEAGELFF. The variable domain in full, completed from reference TRBV5-4 and TRBJ2-2, reads ETGVTQSPTHLIKTRGQQVTLRCSSQSGHNTVSWYQQALGQGPQFIFQYYREEENGRGNFPPRFSGLQFPNYSSELNVNALELDDSALYLCASLGTGEAGELFFGEGSRLTVL.

This clonotype came up many times. The chain is built from TRBV5-1 and TRBJ2-2; the D is unclear. The V end lost 1 base, the J end lost 4 bases, and 14 bases lay between the germline ends. The CDR3 spans 16 residues. Germline V gives CDR1 SGHRS, CDR2 YFSETQ. The CDR3 sequence: CASSLLQDAFTGELFF. CDR3 bases: TGCGCCAGCAGCTTGCTCCAGGACGCATTCACCGGGGAGCTGTTTTTT.

The sample holds a few counts of this clonotype. V gene TRBV4-1 combines with J gene TRBJ1-4; a possible D gene is TRBD1 (5 bases). V was cut by 0 bases and J by 8 bases, with 13 bases left in between. The CDR3 runs to 15 residues. CDR1 and CDR2 (germline): MGHRA, YSYEKL. The CDR3 loop reads CASSQDWSGSEKLFF. CDR3 sequence (DNA): TGCGCCAGCAGCCAAGATTGGTCAGGGTCGGAAAAACTGTTTTTT.

A few counts support this clonotype. CDR3 amino acids: CASSPHPKGNYGYTF. The CDR3 coding sequence is TGTGCCAGCAGCCCCCACCCTAAGGGAAACTATGGCTACACCTTC. This rearrangement joins TRBV7-9 to TRBJ1-2; D is undetermined. Trimming left V 5 bases short and J 2 bases short, with 15 bases between. Germline assignment: CDR1 SEHNR and CDR2 FQNEAQ (reference sequence). The CDR3 runs 15 residues.

V gene TRBV6-2 or TRBV6-3 combines with J gene TRBJ2-3; the D gene is possibly TRBD2 (6 bases). CDR3 length: 15 amino acids. Germline V gene sequence: CDR1 MNHEY, CDR2 SVGEGT. V was pared by 4 bases and J by 3 bases, with 14 bases between. This CDR3 reads CASSSPGLITDTQYF. As DNA, the CDR3 is TGTGCCAGCAGTTCGCCGGGACTCATAACAGATACGCAGTATTTT.

This sequence joins TRBV11-2 and TRBJ1-2; D is ambiguous. The CDR3 covers 12 residues. Germline loops: CDR1 SGHAT, CDR2 FQNNGV. Trimming removed 5 bases from V and 4 bases from J, with 8 bases in between. In DNA, the CDR3 is TGTGCCAGCAGCCAACGGATCTATGGCTACACCTTC. The encoded protein is CASSQRIYGYTF.

This chain uses TRBV13 with TRBJ1-1, with TRBD1 matching 10 bases. The CDR3 is 17 amino acids. Germline lookup yields CDR1 PRHDT and CDR2 FYEKMQ (reference sequence). The V segment lost 5 bases and the J segment 2 bases; nucleotides outside the gene matches: 11. The CDR3 reads CASSGRDRGSVNTEAFF. DNA of the CDR3: TGTGCCAGCAGCGGACGGGACAGGGGATCTGTTAACACTGAAGCTTTCTTT.

The V and J genes are TRBV23-1 and TRBJ2-7; 7 nucleotides agree with TRBD2. TRBV23-1 is flagged as an ORF with uncertain function. This CDR3 region has 16 residues. Trimming removed 0 bases from V and 4 bases from J; junction bases left unmatched: 9. CDR3: CASSQSGPSGDYEQYF. The CDR3 DNA follows: TGCGCCAGCAGTCAATCGGGTCCAAGCGGGGATTACGAGCAGTACTTC.

This clonotype was seen repeatedly, ten times or more. V and J are TRBV25-1 and TRBJ2-7; 8 bases agree with TRBD2. This CDR3 has 21 residues. CDR1 and CDR2 (germline): MGHDK, SYGVNS. Trimming cost V 0 bases and J 3 bases; bases outside gene matches: 22. CDR3 nucleotide sequence: TGTGCCAGCAGTGAATATAAAGGCCGACGGGAGGGCTTTATATTAAACTACGAGCAGTACTTC. It codes for CASSEYKGRREGFILNYEQYF.

This clonotype was seen a few times. The chain joins TRBV5-1 to TRBJ2-7; D is uncertain. Germline CDR1 reads SGHRS; CDR2 reads YFSETQ. V was clipped by 0 bases and J by 2 bases, with 12 bases between them. The CDR3 is 15 amino acids. The CDR3 coding sequence is TGCGCCAGCAGCTTGGTATCGGGCCCTACCTACGAGCAGTACTTC. Protein: CASSLVSGPTYEQYF.

This clonotype came up a few times. The rearrangement joins TRBV11-2 to TRBJ1-1; 7 nucleotides agree with TRBD1. Germline-derived CDR1 and CDR2 are SGHAT and FQNNGV. The CDR3 extends over 15 amino acids. Germline trimming cut 5 bases from V and 4 bases from J; bases unmatched to any gene: 10. CDR3 region: CASSVITGVGTEAFF. CDR3 sequence (DNA): TGTGCCAGCAGCGTAATTACAGGGGTTGGCACTGAAGCTTTCTTT.

Here the CDR3 DNA reads TGTGCCTGGAGTGTATTTGGTGAAGGCTATAATTCACCCCTCCACTTT. It yields the protein CAWSVFGEGYNSPLHF. V gene TRBV30 combines with J gene TRBJ1-6; no clear D. Germline V CDR1 and CDR2: GTSNPN, SVGIG (reference sequence). V was cut by 0 bases and J by 3 bases, with 12 bases left in between. The CDR3 has 16 residues.

This chain joins TRBV19 and TRBJ1-2; 12 bases agree with TRBD1. Trimming cost V 7 bases and J 8 bases; bases outside gene matches: 11. CDR3 length equals 15 residues. Germline lookup yields CDR1 LNHDA and CDR2 SQIVND (reference sequence). In nucleotides, the CDR3 is TGTGCCAGTAATACACCGGGACAGGGGGCTGGCGGCTACACCTTC. It specifies CASNTPGQGAGGYTF.

This clonotype was seen more than once but under ten times. J is TRBJ2-3 and V is TRBV5-1; 8 bases are a match to TRBD1. V was clipped by 2 bases and J by 2 bases; unmatched bases: 13. Germline V CDR1 and CDR2: SGHRS, YFSETQ. The CDR3 is 18 amino acids. Here the CDR3 reads CASSLQGGARSTTDTQYF. The CDR3 nucleotides read TGCGCCAGCAGCTTACAGGGGGGAGCGCGGTCAACCACAGATACGCAGTATTTT.

The rearrangement joins TRBV20-1 to TRBJ2-1; D might be TRBD2 (5 bases). There are 15 residues in the CDR3. CDR1 and CDR2 (germline): DFQATT, SNEGSKA (reference sequence). V shed 0 bases and J shed 4 bases, with 13 bases lying between them. The CDR3 DNA reads as TGCAGTGCTAGAGATTATTCAGGCGGGTACAATGAGCAGTTCTTC. Its translation: CSARDYSGGYNEQFF.

This clonotype was recorded at least ten times. The rearrangement links TRBV5-1 to TRBJ2-3, with D unresolved. Germline lookup yields CDR1 SGHRS and CDR2 YFSETQ. This CDR3 region has 14 residues. Trimming pared 2 bases from V and 2 bases from J, leaving 9 bases between. CDR3 residues: CASSLQLPTDTQYF. The DNA for the CDR3 is TGCGCCAGCAGCTTACAGCTACCCACAGATACGCAGTATTTT. Variable domain in full (rest from reference TRBV5-1 and TRBJ2-3): KAGVTQTPRYLIKTRGQQVTLSCSPISGHRSVSWYQQTPGQGLQFLFEYFSETQRNKGNFPGRFSGRQFSNSRSEMNVSTLELGDSALYLCASSLQLPTDTQYFGPGTRLTVL.

The J gene is TRBJ2-5, the V gene TRBV28; TRBD2 agrees at 7 bases. The CDR3 spans 14 residues. The germline CDR1 and CDR2 sequences are MDHEN and SYDVKM. J gave up 5 bases and V 1 base, and 4 bases lay outside the gene matches. The CDR3 DNA follows: TGTGCCAGCAGTTTATATCCGGGAGGCGAGACCCAGTACTTC. This translates into CASSLYPGGETQYF.

This clonotype was observed a handful of times. The chain combines TRBV20-1 with TRBJ2-2; TRBD1 or TRBD2 may be the D gene (5 bases each). The length of the CDR3 is 15 residues. In germline, CDR1 is DFQATT, CDR2 SNEGSKA (reference sequence). Trimming left V 2 bases short and J 1 base short, with 11 bases between. CDR3 protein: CSARRDGWNTGELFF. In nucleotides, the CDR3 is TGCAGTGCTAGAAGGGACGGTTGGAACACCGGGGAGCTGTTTTTT.

This clonotype was observed at least ten times. The chain carries TRBV5-1 and TRBJ2-7; no reliable D call. CDR1 SGHRS and CDR2 YFSETQ come from the germline V gene. The CDR3 loop spans 14 amino acids. The V and J ends lost 1 base and 2 bases respectively, with 10 bases between them. CDR3 amino acids: CASSLIAGTYEQYF. CDR3 nucleotide sequence: TGCGCCAGCAGCTTGATTGCCGGAACCTACGAGCAGTACTTC. The full variable domain, rest sourced from reference TRBV5-1 and TRBJ2-7, is KAGVTQTPRYLIKTRGQQVTLSCSPISGHRSVSWYQQTPGQGLQFLFEYFSETQRNKGNFPGRFSGRQFSNSRSEMNVSTLELGDSALYLCASSLIAGTYEQYFGPGTRLTVT.

The V call is TRBV12-3 or TRBV12-4, the J call TRBJ2-7; 8 bases match TRBD1. V lost 6 bases and J lost 5; bases outside the gene matches: 6. The CDR3 contains 13 residues. In nucleotides, the CDR3 is TGTGCCAGCAGGAAGACAGGGGTAAACGAGCAGTACTTC. It translates to CASRKTGVNEQYF.

This clonotype was picked up many times. CDR3 protein: CSAQDYSNYGYTF. The CDR3 nucleotides are TGCAGTGCGCAGGACTACTCGAACTATGGCTACACCTTC. The chain is built from TRBV20-1 and TRBJ1-2; D not resolved. The V gene lost 6 bases and the J gene lost 2 bases, with 13 bases spanning the gap. This CDR3 has 13 residues. Germline V gene lookup returns CDR1 DFQATT and CDR2 SNEGSKA (reference sequence).

At least ten counts were recorded for this clonotype. V is TRBV27 and J is TRBJ1-5; tentative D call: TRBD1 (6 bases). The CDR3 consists of 12 residues. Germline V gene sequence: CDR1 MNHEY, CDR2 SMNVEV (reference sequence). Trimming pared 4 bases from V and 9 bases from J, leaving 10 bases between. The CDR3 region is CASSSEGGPQHF. CDR3 coding DNA: TGTGCCAGCAGTTCAGAAGGGGGGCCCCAGCATTTT.

This clonotype showed up just a few times. The gene calls are TRBV12-3 or TRBV12-4 and TRBJ1-2; TRBD1 matches at 8 bases. Unmatched junction bases numbered 8, after V lost 6 bases and J lost 8 bases. This CDR3 comprises 13 residues. In DNA form, the CDR3 reads TGTGCCAGCAGACCGGACAGGGCTCAAGGCTACACCTTC. Amino acids: CASRPDRAQGYTF.

The chain has TRBV7-2 and TRBJ2-3, with 8 bases matching TRBD1. This CDR3 contains 16 residues. J gave up 1 base and V 4 bases, and 7 bases lay outside the gene matches. From germline, CDR1 is SGHTA and CDR2 FQGNSA. Written as DNA, the CDR3 is TGTGCCAGCAGCTGGACAGGGCCTAGAGGCACAGATACGCAGTATTTT. Protein product: CASSWTGPRGTDTQYF.